The 10 T cell receptor beta chains below all came from one sample that was sequenced in a study of graft-versus-host responses after intestinal transplantation. The data were produced by immunoSEQ multiplex PCR, yet TCRdb's version contains in-frame clones alone and is incomplete. This repertoire shows about 50,000 clones, 80% to 95% found once; its top ten account for about 2.5%. These receptors have no known antigen. The input for sequencing was unstimulated CD4+ T cells sorted from spleen or lymph node cells, taken before transplant. The receptors were sampled from a human donor who was the organ donor for an intestinal transplant.

This chain uses TRBV5-6 with TRBJ2-6, with TRBD1 identical over 7 bases. This CDR3 region has 19 residues. The V and J ends lost 1 base and 4 bases, in that order; junction bases with no gene match: 14. Germline V CDR1 and CDR2: SGHDT, YYEEEE. CDR3 in amino acids: CASSLFGMPGGIGANVLTF. In nucleotides, the CDR3 is TGTGCCAGCAGCTTGTTTGGGATGCCAGGGGGAATAGGGGCCAACGTCCTGACTTTC. The whole variable domain, remainder taken from reference TRBV5-6 and TRBJ2-6, is DAGVTQSPTHLIKTRGQQVTLRCSPKSGHDTVSWYQQALGQGPQFIFQYYEEEERQRGNFPDRFSGHQFPNYSSELNVNALLLGDSALYLCASSLFGMPGGIGANVLTFGAGSRLTVL.

The rearrangement uses TRBV19 and TRBJ2-7; D is ambiguous. This CDR3 has 13 residues. In germline, CDR1 is LNHDA, CDR2 SQIVND (reference sequence). Trimming pared 0 bases from V and 4 bases from J, leaving 7 bases between. CDR3 DNA sequence: TGTGCCAGTAGTATAGACCCTGGGTACGAGCAGTACTTC. Protein product: CASSIDPGYEQYF. The full variable domain, with the rest looked up from reference TRBV19 and TRBJ2-7, is DGGITQSPKYLFRKEGQNVTLSCEQNLNHDAMYWYRQDPGQGLRLIYYSQIVNDFQKGDIAEGYSVSREKKESFPLTVTSAQKNPTAFYLCASSIDPGYEQYFGPGTRLTVT.

The chain employs TRBV7-2 and TRBJ2-7; 15 bases agree with TRBD2. This CDR3 comprises 16 residues. The V gene's germline CDR1 is SGHTA and CDR2 FQGNSA. Unmatched junction bases numbered 4, after V lost 3 bases and J lost 4 bases. CDR3 coding DNA: TGTGCCAGCAGCTTGGGACTAGCGGGAGGCAGGTACGAGCAGTACTTC. As protein: CASSLGLAGGRYEQYF. Using reference TRBV7-2 and TRBJ2-7 for the parts outside the CDR3, the full variable domain is GAGVSQSPSNKVTEKGKDVELRCDPISGHTALYWYRQSLGQGLEFLIYFQGNSAPDKSGLPSDRFSAERTGGSVSTLTIQRTQQEDSAVYLCASSLGLAGGRYEQYFGPGTRLTVT.

The chain combines TRBV30 with TRBJ2-1; 9 bases agree with TRBD1. The CDR3 runs 16 residues. The junction had 8 bases not matched to a gene; V was cut back by 0 bases and J by 5 bases. Germline-derived CDR1 and CDR2 are GTSNPN and SVGIG (reference sequence). The CDR3 nucleotides are TGTGCCTGGAGTGTTGTTAGGGGACAGGGAGACAATGAGCAGTTCTTC. Encoded protein: CAWSVVRGQGDNEQFF.

The gene calls are TRBV6-5 and TRBJ1-2; D perhaps matches TRBD1 (5 bases). CDR1 is MNHEY and CDR2 is SVGAGI in the germline V gene. V was trimmed by 2 bases and J by 4 bases, leaving 8 bases between them. The CDR3 is made up of 13 amino acids. CDR3 bases: TGTGCCAGCAGTTACCGGGGGTTCTATGGCTACACCTTC. It encodes CASSYRGFYGYTF.

This clone appeared a single time. This rearrangement joins TRBV5-6 to TRBJ2-2; TRBD1 matches at 8 bases. The length of the CDR3 is 18 residues. The V gene's germline CDR1 is SGHDT and CDR2 YYEEEE. J was trimmed by 1 base and V by 1 base; bases with no gene match: 9. This CDR3 reads CASSLFGPGTGNTGELFF. The CDR3 DNA reads TGTGCCAGCAGCTTGTTCGGGCCTGGGACAGGGAACACCGGGGAGCTGTTTTTT.

The chain employs TRBV10-1 and TRBJ2-4; 7 bases match TRBD1. The ends lost 5 bases at V and 6 bases at J; junction bases unmatched: 4. The length of the CDR3 is 13 residues. CDR1 is WNHNN, CDR2 SYGVQD, per germline (reference sequence). The CDR3 spells CASSRDSPNIQYF. The DNA of the CDR3 is TGCGCCAGCAGTAGGGACAGTCCAAACATTCAGTACTTC.

The chain recombines TRBV5-4 with TRBJ2-1; D is uncertain. CDR1 and CDR2 from the germline V gene are SGHNT and YYREEE (reference sequence). This CDR3 comprises 14 residues. V lost 0 bases, J lost 9 bases, and 13 bases lay in between. CDR3 sequence: CASSLAVVPGEQFF. The CDR3, as DNA: TGTGCCAGCAGCTTGGCCGTCGTACCCGGTGAGCAGTTCTTC.

This clone was recorded only once. The rearrangement links TRBV27 to TRBJ1-4, with D unclear. V dropped 5 bases and J dropped 7 bases, with 17 bases sitting between them. The CDR3 is 15 amino acids. Germline V gene data show CDR1 as MNHEY and CDR2 as SMNVEV (reference sequence). CDR3 in amino acids: CASSPFLGWGEKLFF. As DNA, the CDR3 is TGTGCCAGCAGTCCCTTCTTGGGTTGGGGTGAAAAACTGTTTTTT.

This chain links TRBV4-1 with TRBJ1-4; D unresolved. The germline V and J ends were trimmed by 1 base and 7 bases, with 10 bases remaining between them. The length of the CDR3 is 14 residues. Germline CDR1 reads MGHRA; CDR2 reads YSYEKL. This CDR3 is CASSQAGNSEKLFF. The DNA for the CDR3 is TGCGCCAGCAGCCAAGCCGGGAACAGTGAAAAACTGTTTTTT.